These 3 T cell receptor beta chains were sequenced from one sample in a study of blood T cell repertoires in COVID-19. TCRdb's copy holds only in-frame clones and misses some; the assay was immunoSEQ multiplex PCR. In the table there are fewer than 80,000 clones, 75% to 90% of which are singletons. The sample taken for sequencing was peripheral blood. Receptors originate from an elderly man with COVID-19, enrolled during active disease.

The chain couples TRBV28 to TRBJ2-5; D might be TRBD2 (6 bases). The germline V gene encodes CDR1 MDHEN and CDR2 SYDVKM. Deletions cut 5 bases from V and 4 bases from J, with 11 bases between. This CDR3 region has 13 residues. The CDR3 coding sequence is TGTGCCAGCAGTGTTCCCGGGGGAGAGACCCAGTACTTC. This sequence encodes CASSVPGGETQYF. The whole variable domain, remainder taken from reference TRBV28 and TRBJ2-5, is DVKVTQSSRYLVKRTGEKVFLECVQDMDHENMFWYRQDPGLGLRLIYFSYDVKMKEKGDIPEGYSVSREKKERFSLILESASTNQTSMYLCASSVPGGETQYFGPGTRLLVL.

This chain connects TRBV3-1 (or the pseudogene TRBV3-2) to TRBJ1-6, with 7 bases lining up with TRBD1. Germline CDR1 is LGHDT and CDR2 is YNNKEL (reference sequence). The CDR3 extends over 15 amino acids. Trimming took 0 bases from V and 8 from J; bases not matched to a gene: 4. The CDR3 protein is CASSQEGTAYSPLHF. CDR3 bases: TGTGCCAGCAGCCAAGAAGGGACAGCTTATTCACCCCTCCACTTT.

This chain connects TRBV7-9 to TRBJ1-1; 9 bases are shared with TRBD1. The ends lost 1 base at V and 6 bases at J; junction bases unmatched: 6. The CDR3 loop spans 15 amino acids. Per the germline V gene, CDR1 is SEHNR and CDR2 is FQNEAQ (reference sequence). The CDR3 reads CASSLGQGVWSEAFF. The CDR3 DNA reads TGTGCCAGCAGCTTAGGACAGGGGGTATGGTCTGAAGCTTTCTTT.